Here is one T cell receptor beta chain with its context. The target antigen is unknown. The data are from a study of cytomegalovirus exposure and HLA in healthy donors. Study-wide results and caveats: A list of 150 to 200 TCR beta chains associated with cytomegalovirus was given. Researchers reported that a few CMV-associated chains were confirmed in vitro as CMV antigen-specific. Per a later analysis, HLA-associated TCR beta chains showed more clonal expansion than other, equally common TCR beta chains. Common viral pathogens were later found to be apparently linked to several of the most significant clusters.

The V segment lost 3 bases and the J segment 12 bases; nucleotides outside the gene matches: 7. The CDR3 length is 11 residues. Per the germline V gene, CDR1 is GTSNPN and CDR2 is SVGIG (reference sequence). Primers for the PCR totalled 60 Vbeta and 13 Jbeta. TCRdb keeps only in-frame clones here, not all; method: immunoSEQ multiplex PCR. The listing contains 55,000 or so clones. The chain employs TRBV30 and TRBJ1-2, with 7 positions matching TRBD1. The clonotype originates from a woman in her thirties in good health and CMV-seropositive. Sequencing was done on a sample of PBMCs. CDR3 in amino acids: CAWSPQGGHTF. CDR3 coding DNA: TGTGCCTGGAGCCCCCAGGGGGGACACACCTTC. The whole variable domain, remainder taken from reference TRBV30 and TRBJ1-2, is SQTIHQWPATLVQPVGSPLSLECTVEGTSNPNLYWYRQAAGRGLQLLFYSVGIGQISSEVPQNLSASRPQDRQFILSSKKLLLSDSGFYLCAWSPQGGHTFGSGTRLTVV.